The clone carrying this T cell receptor beta chain was seen many times. The sample belongs to a study of T-cell memory formation after mild COVID-19. Study at large: Largely, TCR clusters stayed within a single donor.

TCRdb called the 5' RACE reads again in MiXCR, with one record for every CDR3 protein. The profile shows about 400,000 distinct CDR3 sequences, 18% of them singletons. The origin of this receptor is a man between 18 and 35 years old who had mild COVID-19 (a few samples of this study predate the infection). Cell type and time point are not known. Sample: PBMCs or a T cell subset sorted from them (not recorded which).

The CDR3 coding sequence is TGTGCCAGCAGCTTGGACAGGGGGCATGAGCAGTTCTTC. Encoded protein: CASSLDRGHEQFF. J is TRBJ2-1 and V is TRBV5-6; 9 nucleotides align to TRBD1. With V trimmed by 0 bases and J by 8 bases, 0 bases remained unmatched. The CDR3 loop spans 13 amino acids. Looked up from germline, CDR1 is SGHDT and CDR2 is YYEEEE.